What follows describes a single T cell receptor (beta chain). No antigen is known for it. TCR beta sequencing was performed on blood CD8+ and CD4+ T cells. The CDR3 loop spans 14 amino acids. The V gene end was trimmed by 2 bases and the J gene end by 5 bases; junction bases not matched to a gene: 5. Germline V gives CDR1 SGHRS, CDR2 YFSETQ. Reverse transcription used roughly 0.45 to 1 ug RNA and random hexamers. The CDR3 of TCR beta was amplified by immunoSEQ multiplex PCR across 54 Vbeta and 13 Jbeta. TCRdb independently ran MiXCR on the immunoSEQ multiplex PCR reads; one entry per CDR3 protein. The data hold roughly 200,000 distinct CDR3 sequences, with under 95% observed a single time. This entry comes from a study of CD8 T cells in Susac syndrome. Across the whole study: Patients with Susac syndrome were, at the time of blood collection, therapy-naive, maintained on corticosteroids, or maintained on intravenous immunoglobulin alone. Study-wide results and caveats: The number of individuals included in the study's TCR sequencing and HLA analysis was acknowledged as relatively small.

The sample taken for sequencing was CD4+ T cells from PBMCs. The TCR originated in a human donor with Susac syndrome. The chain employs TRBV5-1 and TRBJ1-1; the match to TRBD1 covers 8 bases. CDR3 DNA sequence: TGCGCCAGCAGCTTCACAGGGGGTTGGACTGAAGCTTTCTTT. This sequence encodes CASSFTGGWTEAFF.